This passage covers 17 T cell receptor beta chains from one sample sequenced in a study of cytomegalovirus exposure and HLA in healthy donors. The study ran its PCR with 60 Vbeta and 13 Jbeta primers. Using immunoSEQ multiplex PCR, the repertoire was profiled, and TCRdb retains in-frame clones only, with some absent. Among 200,000 to 250,000 clones listed, 80% to 90% were seen once. The material sequenced was PBMCs. Every receptor here comes from a woman under 30 in good health and CMV-seronegative.

The chain has TRBV9 and TRBJ2-1, with 16 positions matching TRBD2. Looked up from germline, CDR1 is SGDLS and CDR2 is YYNGEE. The V segment lost 3 bases and the J segment 7 bases; nucleotides outside the gene matches: 7. There are 17 residues in the CDR3. The CDR3 region is CASSAGTSGGALNEQFF. CDR3 nucleotides: TGTGCCAGCAGCGCCGGGACTAGCGGGGGGGCGTTGAATGAGCAGTTCTTC.

The chain employs TRBV11-1 and TRBJ2-7; TRBD1 might be the D (5 bases). Per germline, CDR1 SGHAT and CDR2 FQDESV (reference sequence). CDR3 length: 14 residues. Between the trimmed V and J ends, which lost 5 bases and 3 bases, there was a span of 14 bases. The chain's CDR3 is CASSLNYQGYEQYF. The DNA of the CDR3 is TGTGCCAGCAGCCTTAACTACCAGGGCTACGAGCAGTACTTC.

The chain carries TRBV6-1 and TRBJ2-3, with a possible D match to TRBD1 (6 bases). V lost 8 bases and J lost 0, with 15 bases in between. Germline CDR1 and CDR2: MNHNS and SASEGT. The CDR3 sequence is 15 residues long. The CDR3 region is CASARTATSTDTQYF. The CDR3 DNA follows: TGTGCCAGCGCAAGGACAGCGACGAGCACAGATACGCAGTATTTT.

Of note for this clone: Other DNA sequences in this sample translate to the same CDR3. This chain connects TRBV19 to TRBJ2-7, with D possibly being TRBD1 (6 bases). V was trimmed by 3 bases and J by 3 bases, leaving 12 bases between them. The CDR3 has 14 residues. Germline V gives CDR1 LNHDA, CDR2 SQIVND (reference sequence). The CDR3 DNA reads TGTGCCAGTAGTATGACAGGTGGGAGCTACGAGCAGTACTTC. Amino acid sequence: CASSMTGGSYEQYF.

The J gene is TRBJ1-4, the V gene TRBV18; tentative D call: TRBD1 (5 bases). This CDR3 is built from 14 residues. The germline V gene has CDR1 KGHSH and CDR2 LQKENI. The germline V and J ends were trimmed by 3 bases and 4 bases, with 9 bases remaining between them. The DNA for the CDR3 is TGTGCCAGCTCACCGCCGGGGGTTAATGAAAAACTGTTTTTT. Translation gives CASSPPGVNEKLFF.

This chain connects TRBV6-1 to TRBJ1-2; D remains ambiguous. This CDR3 is built from 14 residues. Looked up from germline, CDR1 is MNHNS and CDR2 is SASEGT. V was pared by 6 bases and J by 4 bases, with 15 bases between. The CDR3 DNA follows: TGTGCCAGCAGGGACGGAGGGATCGGCTATGGCTACACCTTC. Protein product: CASRDGGIGYGYTF.

V usage is TRBV4-1 and J usage is TRBJ2-7; possible D gene TRBD2, 5 bases. CDR3 size: 15 residues. Between the trimmed V and J ends, which lost 3 bases and 3 bases, there was a span of 15 bases. The germline V gene has CDR1 MGHRA and CDR2 YSYEKL. The CDR3 is CASSHKLESHYEQYF. In nucleotides, the CDR3 is TGCGCCAGCAGCCACAAACTAGAGAGCCACTACGAGCAGTACTTC.

In this sample, this clone turned up once. This chain joins TRBV5-5 and TRBJ2-7, with 9 bases identical to TRBD2. V lost 4 bases, J lost 3 bases, and 11 bases stayed unmatched. The CDR3 has 16 amino acids. Germline assignment: CDR1 SGHKS and CDR2 YYEKEE (reference sequence). Written as DNA, the CDR3 is TGTGCCAGCAGCCGACGGGGGACTAGCCAATTCTACGAGCAGTACTTC. Encoded protein: CASSRRGTSQFYEQYF. The full variable domain, rest sourced from reference TRBV5-5 and TRBJ2-7, is DAGVTQSPTHLIKTRGQQVTLRCSPISGHKSVSWYQQVLGQGPQFIFQYYEKEERGRGNFPDRFSARQFPNYSSELNVNALLLGDSALYLCASSRRGTSQFYEQYFGPGTRLTVT.

This chain uses TRBV6-5 with TRBJ2-1; 7 bases map to TRBD2. Per the germline V gene, CDR1 is MNHEY and CDR2 is SVGAGI. V shed 4 bases, J shed 12 bases, and the junction held 6 bases outside the gene matches. This CDR3 comprises 12 residues. The CDR3 is CASSSVRGSQFF. CDR3 nucleotide sequence: TGTGCCAGCAGTTCCGTGCGGGGGTCGCAGTTCTTC.

The count of this clone is one. The chain carries TRBV2 and TRBJ1-2; tentatively, D is TRBD1 (5 bases). Germline V gene data show CDR1 as SNHLY and CDR2 as FYNNEI. The length of the CDR3 is 17 residues. Trimming pared 2 bases from V and 7 bases from J, leaving 23 bases between. CDR3 protein: CASSEFLGTRVFGGYTF. DNA of the CDR3: TGTGCCAGCAGTGAATTCTTAGGAACCAGGGTTTTTGGTGGCTACACCTTC.

The chain carries TRBV13 and TRBJ2-3, with D unclear. The germline V gene has CDR1 PRHDT and CDR2 FYEKMQ (reference sequence). The CDR3 has 15 residues. The V end was cut by 5 bases, the J end by 2 bases, with 14 bases between. For the CDR3, the DNA is TGTGCCAGCAGCAAAACCCCTGGAGCCACAGATACGCAGTATTTT. Protein sequence: CASSKTPGATDTQYF.

The V gene is TRBV7-2, the J gene TRBJ2-5; D is perhaps TRBD2 (7 bases). Germline V gives CDR1 SGHTA, CDR2 FQGNSA. The CDR3 spans 14 residues. Trimming took 5 bases from V and 5 from J, leaving 15 bases between them. DNA of the CDR3: TGTGCCAGCAGCCCGGACGGGGGGCGGGAGACCCAGTACTTC. This translates into CASSPDGGRETQYF.

CDR3 bases: TGTGCCAGCAGCAATCTAGCGGGGAGCTCCTACGAGCAGTACTTC. Protein product: CASSNLAGSSYEQYF. This rearrangement joins TRBV5-4 to TRBJ2-7, with 9 bases that match TRBD2. The CDR3 contains 15 residues. Germline V lookup: CDR1 SGHNT, CDR2 YYREEE (reference sequence). V gave up 4 bases and J gave up 0 bases; unmatched junction bases: 5. Variable domain in full (rest from reference TRBV5-4 and TRBJ2-7): ETGVTQSPTHLIKTRGQQVTLRCSSQSGHNTVSWYQQALGQGPQFIFQYYREEENGRGNFPPRFSGLQFPNYSSELNVNALELDDSALYLCASSNLAGSSYEQYFGPGTRLTVT.

The V call is TRBV4-3, the J call TRBJ1-2; 9 positions agree with TRBD1. V lost 3 bases, J lost 7 bases, and 18 bases stayed unmatched. CDR3 length equals 18 residues. Germline V lookup: CDR1 LGHNA, CDR2 YSLEER. CDR3 in DNA: TGCGCCAGCAGCCACCTGGCGGGACAGGGTCGGGAAAATGGTGGCTACACCTTC. Amino acids: CASSHLAGQGRENGGYTF.

This clone was observed a handful of times. The chain is built from TRBV6-1 and TRBJ1-2; D may be TRBD1 (5 bases). Trimming took off 6 bases at V and 2 bases at J, with 19 bases between the two ends. Germline CDR1 MNHNS, CDR2 SASEGT. CDR3 length: 16 amino acids. CDR3 DNA sequence: TGTGCCAGCAGGGAAAGGAGGGAGGGGTCCAACTATGGCTACACCTTC. Protein product: CASRERREGSNYGYTF.

V usage is TRBV4-1 and J usage is TRBJ2-2, with D possibly matching TRBD1 (5 bases). Germline loops: CDR1 MGHRA, CDR2 YSYEKL. This CDR3 is 14 amino acids long. V lost 0 bases and J 6 bases, leaving 8 bases between the germline ends. For the CDR3, the DNA is TGCGCCAGCAGCCAAGATGCAGGGCCCGGGGAGCTGTTTTTT. The encoded protein is CASSQDAGPGELFF.

CDR3 in amino acids: CASSQGGSGANVLTF. DNA for the CDR3: TGTGCCAGCAGTCAAGGGGGCTCTGGGGCCAACGTCCTGACTTTC. The genes are TRBV6-5 and TRBJ2-6; possible D gene TRBD1, 6 bases. This CDR3 is 15 amino acids long. V lost 5 bases to trimming and J lost 0 bases, with 8 bases between them. Germline CDR1 is MNHEY and CDR2 is SVGAGI.